The 27 T cell receptor beta chains in this list originate from one sample, sequenced in a study of identical twins. TCRdb redid the calling of the 5' RACE reads with MiXCR, one entry per CDR3 protein. The data contain about 250,000 distinct CDR3 sequences, over 12% of them singletons. Source material: memory (CD45RO+) T cells sorted from blood. Receptor source: a woman aged 18 to 35 in good health.

This clonotype showed up just a few times. This chain uses TRBV12-3 or TRBV12-4 with TRBJ1-5; D uncertain. Trimming took off 2 bases at V and 9 bases at J, with 20 bases between the two ends. This CDR3 comprises 16 residues. The CDR3 loop reads CASSLMRSSKIVPQHF. The CDR3 nucleotides read TGTGCCAGCAGTTTAATGCGCAGTAGTAAGATCGTGCCCCAGCATTTT.

V gene TRBV11-2 combines with J gene TRBJ2-3; D might be TRBD2 (6 bases). Trimming left V 4 bases short and J 6 bases short, with 26 bases between. The length of the CDR3 is 18 residues. The germline V gene has CDR1 SGHAT and CDR2 FQNNGV. CDR3 residues: CASSSQPPTSHLGDTQYF. CDR3 nucleotide sequence: TGTGCCAGCAGCTCCCAGCCTCCAACTAGCCACCTAGGGGATACGCAGTATTTT. The whole variable domain, filled in from reference TRBV11-2 and TRBJ2-3, reads EAGVAQSPRYKIIEKRQSVAFWCNPISGHATLYWYQQILGQGPKLLIQFQNNGVVDDSQLPKDRFSAERLKGVDSTLKIQPAKLEDSAVYLCASSSQPPTSHLGDTQYFGPGTRLTVL.

This clonotype was counted ten times or more. The chain carries TRBV12-3 or TRBV12-4 and TRBJ2-5, with D unresolved. V lost 3 bases and J lost 0, with 5 bases in between. The length of the CDR3 is 13 residues. This CDR3 reads CASSFRYQETQYF. CDR3 nucleotide sequence: TGTGCCAGCAGTTTTCGGTACCAAGAGACCCAGTACTTC.

The gene calls are TRBV4-3 and TRBJ1-1; D unclear. Trimming removed 0 bases at V and 4 bases at J, with 9 bases between. There are 14 residues in the CDR3. Germline V gene sequence: CDR1 LGHNA, CDR2 YSLEER. As DNA, the CDR3 is TGCGCCAGCAGCCAAGAGGTGTCTGGCACTGAAGCTTTCTTT. It encodes CASSQEVSGTEAFF.

The J gene is TRBJ1-2, the V gene TRBV3-1; 7 bases align to TRBD1. The CDR3 covers 14 residues. Per the germline V gene, CDR1 is LGHDT and CDR2 is YNNKEL (reference sequence). V dropped 4 bases and J dropped 8; count of bases not matched to a gene: 10. CDR3 in DNA: TGTGCCAGCAGCCGGGACAGAGGGTCGTACGGCTACACCTTC. Translated: CASSRDRGSYGYTF.

This clonotype was found many times. V gene TRBV7-9 combines with J gene TRBJ1-1; maybe TRBD1 (5 bases). V gave up 5 bases and J gave up 0 bases, with 16 bases separating them. The germline gives CDR1 SEHNR, CDR2 FQNEAQ (reference sequence). CDR3 length: 16 amino acids. CDR3 sequence reads: CASSRSRGNMNTEAFF. The CDR3 DNA reads as TGTGCCAGCAGCCGTAGTCGGGGGAACATGAACACTGAAGCTTTCTTT.

The chain recombines TRBV10-2 with TRBJ2-1; 12 bases line up with TRBD2. Germline loops: CDR1 WSHSY, CDR2 SAAADI. There are 16 residues in the CDR3. J lost 10 bases, V lost 3 bases, and 10 bases had no gene match. The CDR3 DNA sequence: TGCGCCAGCAGTGACCTCCCTAGCGGGGGGGCCCGGGAGCAGTTCTTC. Protein sequence: CASSDLPSGGAREQFF.

This clonotype was observed a few times. The chain combines TRBV30 with TRBJ2-2, with D uncertain. The ends were cut back, 1 base at V and 1 base at J, with 7 bases in the middle. The CDR3 totals 14 residues. In germline, CDR1 is GTSNPN, CDR2 SVGIG (reference sequence). CDR3 bases: TGTGCCTGGAGTGGGATACGGAACACCGGGGAGCTGTTTTTT. This gives the protein CAWSGIRNTGELFF.

This clonotype was detected only a few times. The chain joins TRBV2 to TRBJ2-7; no firm D call. Germline values: CDR1 SNHLY, CDR2 FYNNEI. V dropped 8 bases and J dropped 3 bases, with 5 bases sitting between them. This CDR3 is 10 amino acids long. The CDR3 DNA sequence: TGTGCCAGCCGTAGCTACGAGCAGTACTTC. This encodes CASRSYEQYF. Variable domain in full (rest from reference TRBV2 and TRBJ2-7): EPEVTQTPSHQVTQMGQEVILRCVPISNHLYFYWYRQILGQKVEFLVSFYNNEISEKSEIFDDQFSVERPDGSNFTLKIRSTKLEDSAMYFCASRSYEQYFGPGTRLTVT.

V is TRBV12-3 or TRBV12-4 and J is TRBJ2-3; TRBD2 matches 8 bases. Trimming at V came to 5 bases and at J to 2 bases, leaving 9 bases not matched to a gene. This CDR3 spans 16 amino acids. The CDR3 protein is CASSDGLAGNTDTQYF. The CDR3, as DNA: TGTGCCAGCAGTGACGGACTAGCAGGAAACACAGATACGCAGTATTTT.

The table lists this clonotype with a few counts. The J gene is TRBJ1-4, the V gene TRBV5-6; maybe TRBD1 (5 bases). There are 16 residues in the CDR3. The germline gives CDR1 SGHDT, CDR2 YYEEEE. The V and J ends lost 3 bases and 0 bases respectively, with 12 bases between them. CDR3: CASSSPDIATNEKLFF. The CDR3 bases are TGTGCCAGCAGCTCGCCGGACATTGCAACTAATGAAAAACTGTTTTTT.

This clonotype has more than one count but fewer than ten. This chain links TRBV20-1 with TRBJ2-7, with TRBD2 matching 10 bases. Germline V lookup: CDR1 DFQATT, CDR2 SNEGSKA (reference sequence). The V and J ends lost 4 bases and 5 bases, in that order; junction bases with no gene match: 2. The CDR3 is made up of 12 amino acids. The CDR3 sequence is CSAILAGDEQYF. The DNA of the CDR3 is TGCAGTGCTATCCTAGCGGGAGACGAGCAGTACTTC.

The table lists this clonotype with a few counts. This rearrangement joins TRBV12-3 or TRBV12-4 to TRBJ2-7; 9 bases fit TRBD1. The CDR3 covers 16 residues. Trimming cost V 6 bases and J 2 bases; bases outside gene matches: 11. Here the CDR3 DNA reads TGTGCCAGCAGCCCTACCCGGACAGGGGCCCCCTACGAGCAGTACTTC. It specifies CASSPTRTGAPYEQYF.

This clonotype was detected only a few times. The chain is built from TRBV20-1 and TRBJ2-3, with TRBD2 identical over 8 bases. Germline-derived CDR1 and CDR2 are DFQATT and SNEGSKA (reference sequence). The CDR3 length is 15 residues. J was trimmed by 0 bases and V by 6 bases; bases with no gene match: 8. The CDR3 region has the DNA TGCAGTGCGCCGAAGGCGGGGGGTAGCACAGATACGCAGTATTTT. The encoded protein is CSAPKAGGSTDTQYF.

The chain uses TRBV7-2 and TRBJ2-1; D not resolved. This CDR3 is built from 16 residues. CDR1 and CDR2 (germline): SGHTA, FQGNSA. Trimming cost V 6 bases and J 6 bases, with 21 bases left between them. DNA of the CDR3: TGTGCCAGCAGTCCTTCCGGAGATGGGTTGAGCAATGAGCAGTTCTTC. Translating it yields CASSPSGDGLSNEQFF.

This clonotype was detected ten times or more. V usage is TRBV3-1 and J usage is TRBJ2-7; 8 bases map to TRBD2. V shed 3 bases and J 6 bases; nucleotides not matched to a gene: 13. The germline V gene encodes CDR1 LGHDT and CDR2 YNNKEL (reference sequence). The CDR3 is made up of 16 amino acids. The CDR3: CASSQYGGGRSAEQYF. The CDR3 DNA sequence: TGTGCCAGCAGCCAGTACGGGGGGGGGCGATCCGCCGAGCAGTACTTC.

V gene TRBV6-1 combines with J gene TRBJ2-1; 10 nucleotides line up with TRBD2. There are 16 residues in the CDR3. The V and J ends lost 6 bases and 5 bases, in that order; junction bases with no gene match: 10. Germline-derived CDR1 and CDR2 are MNHNS and SASEGT. The CDR3 is CASSRNRLAGDNEQFF. CDR3 bases: TGTGCCAGCAGCCGCAACCGGCTAGCGGGGGACAATGAGCAGTTCTTC.

The gene calls are TRBV12-3 or TRBV12-4 and TRBJ2-7, with 8 bases fitting TRBD2. The CDR3 has 16 residues. V lost 3 bases, J lost 1 base, and 8 bases stayed unmatched. The DNA of the CDR3 is TGTGCCAGCAGTTTTGGGGCGGGGGGATTATCCTACGAGCAGTACTTC. Translated: CASSFGAGGLSYEQYF.

The gene calls are TRBV4-3 and TRBJ1-2, with unresolved D. The V and J ends lost 0 bases and 5 bases respectively, with 7 bases between them. The CDR3 has 13 amino acids. CDR1 and CDR2 from the germline V gene are LGHNA and YSLEER. As DNA, the CDR3 is TGCGCCAGCAGCCAAGATCAGGCTTATGGCTACACCTTC. Translating it yields CASSQDQAYGYTF.

This clonotype was picked up a small number of times. The V call is TRBV20-1, the J call TRBJ2-3, with D unclear. V was shortened by 4 bases and J by 3 bases, with 5 bases between the two germline ends. Germline values: CDR1 DFQATT, CDR2 SNEGSKA (reference sequence). CDR3 size: 11 residues. The DNA for the CDR3 is TGCAGTGCTAAAACAACAGATACGCAGTATTTT. It is translated as CSAKTTDTQYF.

This clonotype was recorded at least ten times. This sequence joins TRBV6-6 and TRBJ2-5, with D possibly TRBD2 on 5 matching bases. The CDR3 contains 13 residues. Germline V lookup: CDR1 MNHNY, CDR2 SVGAGI (reference sequence). Trimming stripped 4 bases from V and 5 bases from J, with 11 bases between. CDR3: CASSFGRGETQYF. CDR3 nucleotide sequence: TGTGCCAGCAGTTTCGGTAGAGGGGAGACCCAGTACTTC.

This clonotype has just a few counts. The chain is built from TRBV12-3 or TRBV12-4 and TRBJ1-1; D is possibly TRBD1 (5 bases). The CDR3 extends over 14 amino acids. V was trimmed by 3 bases and J by 5 bases, leaving 13 bases between them. CDR3 loop: CASSLARVRTEAFF. The DNA of the CDR3 is TGTGCCAGCAGTTTGGCCAGGGTGAGAACTGAAGCTTTCTTT.

This sequence joins TRBV24-1 and TRBJ2-3, with 8 nucleotides matching TRBD2. In germline, CDR1 is KGHDR, CDR2 SFDVKD. The CDR3 is made up of 17 amino acids. J gave up 1 base and V 5 bases, and 10 bases lay outside the gene matches. CDR3 nucleotides: TGTGCCACCAGTGGACGGGGGGGCCTTTTGGGCACAGATACGCAGTATTTT. Translating it yields CATSGRGGLLGTDTQYF.

The rearrangement links TRBV7-9 to TRBJ2-1, with TRBD2 matching over 10 bases. After removal of 5 bases from V and 9 bases from J, the junction contained 10 bases not matched to a gene. The CDR3 sequence is 15 residues long. Germline CDR1 is SEHNR and CDR2 is FQNEAQ (reference sequence). The CDR3 loop reads CASSPTSGVPSEQFF. The CDR3 DNA sequence: TGTGCCAGCAGCCCAACTAGCGGGGTTCCGTCTGAGCAGTTCTTC.

In its sample, this clonotype was seen a few times. The V and J genes are TRBV27 and TRBJ2-6, with D possibly matching TRBD1 (7 bases). The CDR3 loop spans 18 amino acids. V dropped 0 bases and J dropped 2 bases, with 14 bases sitting between them. The germline CDR1 and CDR2 sequences are MNHEY and SMNVEV (reference sequence). CDR3 sequence reads: CASSLSRQGLAGANVLTF. Written as DNA, the CDR3 is TGTGCCAGCAGTTTATCGAGACAGGGACTCGCTGGGGCCAACGTCCTGACTTTC. Supplemented by reference TRBV27 and TRBJ2-6, the full variable domain reads EAQVTQNPRYLITVTGKKLTVTCSQNMNHEYMSWYRQDPGLGLRQIYYSMNVEVTDKGDVPEGYKVSRKEKRNFPLILESPSPNQTSLYFCASSLSRQGLAGANVLTFGAGSRLTVL.

The gene calls are TRBV11-3 and TRBJ2-1, with 13 bases aligning to TRBD2. The trim removed 5 bases at V and 9 bases at J, leaving 10 bases unmatched. Germline CDR1 reads SGHNT; CDR2 reads YENEEA. This CDR3 comprises 16 residues. The CDR3 is CASSPGLAGVVGEQFF. The CDR3 coding sequence is TGTGCCAGCAGCCCTGGACTAGCGGGAGTGGTTGGTGAGCAGTTCTTC.

With respect to this clonotype: Relative to the germline gene, one junction end is altered; a read error may explain this. This rearrangement joins TRBV7-7 to TRBJ2-1, with no clear D. The V gene's germline CDR1 is SSHAT and CDR2 FNYEAQ (reference sequence). The length of the CDR3 is 13 residues. Here the CDR3 reads CASILERTNEQFF. The CDR3 DNA reads TGTGCTAGCATCTTAGAACGGACCAATGAGCAGTTCTTC. Variable domain in full (rest from reference TRBV7-7 and TRBJ2-1): GAGVSQSPRYKVTKRGQDVTLRCDPISSHATLYWYQQALGQGPEFLTYFNYEAQPDKSGLPSDRFSAERPEGSISTLTIQRTEQRDSAMYRCASILERTNEQFFGPGTRLTVL.